This T cell receptor beta chain was sequenced during a study of blood T cell repertoires in COVID-19. Overall study: T cells, B-cell-depleted T cells, or PBMCs supplied cDNA or gDNA.

In the authors' methods: Nucleated cell counts were estimated from reference gene primer amplification. Libraries were prepared by immunoSEQ multiplex PCR; TCRdb keeps only in-frame clonotypes and omits some of them. V and J calls and clone size are given by that table; D and trimming were obtained from the DNA. The sample yields roughly 55,000 clones, more than 60% seen once. The CDR3 runs to 12 residues. Germline V gives CDR1 LNHDA, CDR2 SQIVND (reference sequence). Trimming cost V 9 bases and J 2 bases; bases outside gene matches: 2. The V call is TRBV19, the J call TRBJ2-7; 9 nucleotides line up with TRBD1. This receptor was obtained from a human donor with active or convalescent COVID-19. The donor label of this sample is uncertain. Sequencing was done on a sample of peripheral blood. CDR3 DNA sequence: TGTGCCAGCCGGGACAGGGCCTACGAGCAGTACTTC. Translated, it gives CASRDRAYEQYF.